Listed here is a single T cell receptor beta chain. Its antigen is not known. These data belong to a study of beta chain features in type 1 diabetes. As for the study in general: Sorted cells, approximately 110,000,000 in number, were examined across all samples.

Regarding the study as a whole: Significant though moderate, a shortening of TCRB CDR3s appeared in all four CD4+ subsets of Type 1 diabetes patients.

The sequenced template was cDNA made from the entire isolated RNA. Sequencing used immunoSEQ multiplex PCR; TCRdb keeps in-frame clones, though not all of them. The data contain 500,000 to 650,000 clones, roughly an eighth of them seen just once; the ten biggest clones take up around 0.12%. Sorting with CD45RO/CCR7/CD25/CD127/CD95/CD27 yielded naive, central memory, regulatory and stem-like memory CD4+ cells. The CDR3 is made up of 15 amino acids. Germline V gives CDR1 SGHAT, CDR2 FQNNGV. This chain connects TRBV11-2 to TRBJ2-5, with D perhaps matching TRBD2 (5 bases). The end of the DNA is better explained by TRBJ2-7, so the J call may be wrong. Material for sequencing was naive CD4+ T cells from blood. The sequence derives from a man under 40 with type 1 diabetes. CDR3 nucleotide sequence: TGTGCCAGCAGTTCCCTACGGAGGACTTCCTACGAGCAGTACTTC. This translates into CASSSLRRTSYEQYF.